This TCR beta chain was retrieved from a study of regulatory T cells in long-lasting Graves disease. This sample's time point: persistent/refractory GD, antithyroid drugs over 5 years with positive TRAb. From PBMCs, RNA was extracted and then used to make the TCR library. This clonotype was observed a few times. Building of the TCR beta libraries involved iRepertoire HTBI primers and Arm-PCR of CDR3 regions. A single record per CDR3 protein comes from TCRdb applying MiXCR to the multiplex PCR reads. The sample has about 400,000 distinct CDR3 sequences, around 20% seen once; the top ten hold roughly 20%. This TCR derives from a female donor with Graves disease. The material sequenced was peripheral blood mononuclear cells (PBMCs), taken when the disease was refractory, from a patient treated with antithyroid drugs.

The CDR3 DNA follows: TGTGCCAGCAGCCTGCAGGGACAGGTCTATGGCTACACCTTC. This translates into CASSLQGQVYGYTF. V and J are TRBV5-6 and TRBJ1-2; 8 bases agree with TRBD1. The ends lost 4 bases at V and 4 bases at J; junction bases unmatched: 6. The germline V gene encodes CDR1 SGHDT and CDR2 YYEEEE. The CDR3 runs 14 residues.